The rows below give T cell receptor beta chains drawn from one sample of a study of T cells after somatic rescue of genetic block. Here immunoSEQ multiplex PCR was the method, and the copy in TCRdb shows in-frame clones only, minus some. The sample lists 80,000 to 90,000 clones, 90% seen once, with under 2% in the top ten. Specimen: peripheral blood mononuclear cells (PBMCs). Source of these receptors: a woman between 18 and 29 years old. The CDR3 runs from the conserved cysteine through the conserved F or W. A D gene is named only where the DNA matches it firmly. Clone size appears in some rows only: once, few, many, or a class for an expanded clone.

V gene: TRBV6-1
clone size: .
J gene: TRBJ1-4
D gene: .
CDR3 DNA: TGTGCCAGCAGCCCATTGGGACCGCCAAATGAAAAACTGTTTTTT
CDR3 protein: CASSPLGPPNEKLFF

V gene: TRBV4-3
clone size: .
J gene: TRBJ2-2
D gene: .
CDR3 DNA: TGCGCCAGCAGCCAAGATCGCCAGGATCCCGGGGAGCTGTTTTTT
CDR3 protein: CASSQDRQDPGELFF

V gene: TRBV19
clone size: .
J gene: TRBJ2-3
D gene: TRBD2
CDR3 DNA: TGTGCCAGTAGGCTAGCGGTAGCCACAGATACGCAGTATTTT
CDR3 protein: CASRLAVATDTQYF

V gene: TRBV18
clone size: few
J gene: TRBJ1-5
D gene: .
CDR3 DNA: TGTGCCAGCTCACCACCCGGGACGGTCAATCAGCCCCAGCATTTT
CDR3 protein: CASSPPGTVNQPQHF

V gene: TRBV29-1
clone size: .
J gene: TRBJ1-1
D gene: .
CDR3 DNA: TGCAGCGCGCTGATTATGAACACTGAAGCTTTCTTT
CDR3 protein: CSALIMNTEAFF

V gene: TRBV5-1
clone size: .
J gene: TRBJ2-7
D gene: .
CDR3 DNA: TGCGCCAGCAGCTTGGTGGACAGTGTCTACTACGAGCAGTACTTC
CDR3 protein: CASSLVDSVYYEQYF

V gene: TRBV11-3
clone size: .
J gene: TRBJ2-7
D gene: TRBD2
CDR3 DNA: TGTGCCAGCAGCCATTCCGGGACTAGCGGTGCGGCCTACGAGCAGTACTTC
CDR3 protein: CASSHSGTSGAAYEQYF

V gene: TRBV28
clone size: few
J gene: TRBJ2-2
D gene: .
CDR3 DNA: TGTGCCAGCAGCCGAAGGGGCACCGGGGAGCTGTTTTTT
CDR3 protein: CASSRRGTGELFF

V gene: TRBV19
clone size: .
J gene: TRBJ2-3
D gene: .
CDR3 DNA: TGTGCCAGTAGTATAGGCACGGCTAGCACAGATACGCAGTATTTT
CDR3 protein: CASSIGTASTDTQYF

V gene: TRBV6-1
clone size: .
J gene: TRBJ1-1
D gene: .
CDR3 DNA: TGTGCCAGCAGGCTCACAGTAGCGATGAACACTGAAGCTTTCTTT
CDR3 protein: CASRLTVAMNTEAFF

V gene: TRBV4-1
clone size: .
J gene: TRBJ2-7
D gene: TRBD2
CDR3 DNA: TGCGCCAGCAGCCAAGCAACGGGACTAGCGGACAAATACGAGCAGTACTTC
CDR3 protein: CASSQATGLADKYEQYF

V gene: TRBV27
clone size: .
J gene: TRBJ1-4
D gene: .
CDR3 DNA: TGTGCCAGCAGTTTTCGGCCTAAGGGGGAAAAACTGTTTTTT
CDR3 protein: CASSFRPKGEKLFF

V gene: TRBV7-6
clone size: .
J gene: TRBJ2-7
D gene: .
CDR3 DNA: TGTGCCAGCACCATTACGCCTCAGGGTGGGGCGGACTCCTACGAGCAGTACTTC
CDR3 protein: CASTITPQGGADSYEQYF

V gene: TRBV7-3
clone size: .
J gene: TRBJ2-5
D gene: .
CDR3 DNA: TGTGCCAGCAGCCCGTATCCTGGCCAAGAGACCCAGTACTTC
CDR3 protein: CASSPYPGQETQYF

V gene: TRBV11-3
clone size: .
J gene: TRBJ2-2
D gene: .
CDR3 DNA: TGTGCCAGCAGCTTAGTCTTCCACACCGGGGAGCTGTTTTTT
CDR3 protein: CASSLVFHTGELFF

V gene: TRBV7-8
clone size: .
J gene: TRBJ1-2
D gene: .
CDR3 DNA: TGTGCCAGCAGCTTAGGCGTAGGGGGGCCTGGCTACACCTTC
CDR3 protein: CASSLGVGGPGYTF

V gene: TRBV13
clone size: few
J gene: TRBJ2-7
D gene: TRBD2
CDR3 DNA: TGTGCCAGCGGCCGGACTAGCGGGAGGGCCGCGGAGCAGTACTTC
CDR3 protein: CASGRTSGRAAEQYF

V gene: TRBV10-3
clone size: .
J gene: TRBJ2-7
D gene: .
CDR3 DNA: TGTGCCATCAGTGAACCAGGGGGGCGTTACGAGCAGTACTTC
CDR3 protein: CAISEPGGRYEQYF

V gene: TRBV28
clone size: .
J gene: TRBJ2-2
D gene: .
CDR3 DNA: TGTGCCAGCAGCCGACAGCTTCCGAACACCGGGGAGCTGTTTTTT
CDR3 protein: CASSRQLPNTGELFF

V gene: TRBV11-2
clone size: .
J gene: TRBJ2-7
D gene: .
CDR3 DNA: TGTGCCAGCAGCTTAAGGGCTCCCAACGAGCAGTACTTC
CDR3 protein: CASSLRAPNEQYF

V gene: TRBV10-3
clone size: .
J gene: TRBJ1-5
D gene: .
CDR3 DNA: TGTGCCATCAGTGAGTCGGTGGGCAGTCAGCCCCAGCATTTT
CDR3 protein: CAISESVGSQPQHF

V gene: TRBV28
clone size: .
J gene: TRBJ1-1
D gene: .
CDR3 DNA: TGTGCCAGCGTCGGTTCGGGGGTGTCCACTGAAGCTTTCTTT
CDR3 protein: CASVGSGVSTEAFF

V gene: TRBV28
clone size: .
J gene: TRBJ1-2
D gene: .
CDR3 DNA: TGTGCCAGCAGTACCGACAGGTGGGAAGACGACACCTTC
CDR3 protein: CASSTDRWEDDTF

V gene: TRBV9
clone size: .
J gene: TRBJ2-2
D gene: .
CDR3 DNA: TGTGCCAGCAGCGAGGGGAACACCGGGGAGCTGTTTTTT
CDR3 protein: CASSEGNTGELFF

V gene: TRBV30
clone size: .
J gene: TRBJ2-2
D gene: TRBD1
CDR3 DNA: TGTGCCTGGAGGGGGGACAGGGCCACCGGGGAGCTGTTTTTT
CDR3 protein: CAWRGDRATGELFF

V gene: TRBV2
clone size: .
J gene: TRBJ2-7
D gene: TRBD1
CDR3 DNA: TGTGCCAGCAGTGAGTACAGGGGGCTCTACGAGCAGTACTTC
CDR3 protein: CASSEYRGLYEQYF

V gene: TRBV10-3
clone size: once
J gene: TRBJ1-3
D gene: .
CDR3 DNA: TGTGCCATCAGGGGTGACATCTCTGGAAACACCATATATTTT
CDR3 protein: CAIRGDISGNTIYF

V gene: TRBV29-1
clone size: .
J gene: TRBJ1-2
D gene: .
CDR3 DNA: TGCAGCGTTGTTCCAGGGGATGAAAATGGCTACACCTTC
CDR3 protein: CSVVPGDENGYTF

V gene: TRBV4-1
clone size: few
J gene: TRBJ2-1
D gene: TRBD2
CDR3 DNA: TGCGCCAGCAGCCAAGATTCCGGGAGGGGCGGCAATGAGCAGTTCTTC
CDR3 protein: CASSQDSGRGGNEQFF

V gene: TRBV7-3
clone size: .
J gene: TRBJ1-1
D gene: .
CDR3 DNA: TGTGCCAGCAGCCCGAAGAGGGGAGGGTACACTGAAGCTTTCTTT
CDR3 protein: CASSPKRGGYTEAFF

V gene: TRBV28
clone size: .
J gene: TRBJ1-2
D gene: .
CDR3 DNA: TGTGCCAGCACCAGGGTAATCTTCCTGCGTCGCTATGGCTACACCTTC
CDR3 protein: CASTRVIFLRRYGYTF

V gene: TRBV9
clone size: .
J gene: TRBJ1-1
D gene: .
CDR3 DNA: TGTGCCAGCAGCGCCGGGACACTGAACACTGAAGCTTTCTTT
CDR3 protein: CASSAGTLNTEAFF

V gene: TRBV7-2
clone size: .
J gene: TRBJ2-7
D gene: .
CDR3 DNA: TGTGCCAGCACTAGAGGGCCCCAAGAGGACCACGAGCAGTACTTC
CDR3 protein: CASTRGPQEDHEQYF

V gene: TRBV5-4
clone size: .
J gene: TRBJ2-5
D gene: TRBD2
CDR3 DNA: TGTGCCAGCAGCTCGGGACTACTTGATGAACCCCAAGAGACCCAGTACTTC
CDR3 protein: CASSSGLLDEPQETQYF

V gene: TRBV6-5
clone size: .
J gene: TRBJ1-1
D gene: .
CDR3 DNA: TGTGCCAGCAGTTACCCGGGCGACACTGAAGCTTTCTTT
CDR3 protein: CASSYPGDTEAFF

V gene: TRBV15
clone size: .
J gene: TRBJ2-7
D gene: TRBD1
CDR3 DNA: TGTGCCACCAGCAGATTGGGGGACAGCTCCTACGAGCAGTACTTC
CDR3 protein: CATSRLGDSSYEQYF

V gene: TRBV19
clone size: .
J gene: TRBJ2-7
D gene: TRBD2
CDR3 DNA: TGTGCCAGTAGTATTCGGGGGGACTCCCCCTACGAGCAGTACTTC
CDR3 protein: CASSIRGDSPYEQYF

V gene: TRBV18
clone size: .
J gene: TRBJ1-1
D gene: .
CDR3 DNA: TGTGCCAGCTCACCCATCACAGGGAGTGCTGAAGCTTTCTTT
CDR3 protein: CASSPITGSAEAFF

V gene: TRBV9
clone size: .
J gene: TRBJ1-6
D gene: .
CDR3 DNA: TGTGCCAGCAGCGTAGAACCGGACACCCTGGGTTCACCCCTCCACTTT
CDR3 protein: CASSVEPDTLGSPLHF

V gene: TRBV28
clone size: .
J gene: TRBJ2-1
D gene: .
CDR3 DNA: TGTGCCAGCAGTTTAAGGGTGAGGAATGAGCAGTTCTTC
CDR3 protein: CASSLRVRNEQFF

V gene: TRBV29-1
clone size: .
J gene: TRBJ2-1
D gene: .
CDR3 DNA: TGCAGCGTTGAGGCAAAAGCTAGGACGGGAAATGAGCAGTTCTTC
CDR3 protein: CSVEAKARTGNEQFF

V gene: TRBV11-3
clone size: .
J gene: TRBJ1-1
D gene: .
CDR3 DNA: TGTGCCAGCACCCCGGCGGTAGGCACTGAAGCTTTCTTT
CDR3 protein: CASTPAVGTEAFF

V gene: TRBV4-3
clone size: .
J gene: TRBJ1-5
D gene: TRBD1
CDR3 DNA: TGCGCCAGCAGCCAAGAAGACAGGGGTATAGCAAATCAGCCCCAGCATTTT
CDR3 protein: CASSQEDRGIANQPQHF

V gene: TRBV5-4
clone size: .
J gene: TRBJ2-1
D gene: TRBD2
CDR3 DNA: TGTGCCAGCAGCCCCAACACTAGCGCGTACAATGAGCAGTTCTTC
CDR3 protein: CASSPNTSAYNEQFF